The entry below describes one T cell receptor beta chain. In germline, CDR1 is MNHEY, CDR2 SVGEGT. The junction had 15 bases not matched to a gene; V was cut back by 5 bases and J by 10 bases. The CDR3 runs to 17 residues. Only in-frame clones appear in the TCRdb table, and some are missing; sequencing was by immunoSEQ multiplex PCR. The repertoire holds about 59,000 clones, with 70% to 75% as singletons. This sample stems from a study of blood T cell repertoires in COVID-19. As for the study in general: T cells, B-cell-depleted T cells, or PBMCs supplied cDNA or gDNA.

Specimen: peripheral blood. The V and J genes are TRBV6-2 or TRBV6-3 and TRBJ2-1, with TRBD2 identical over 12 bases. The origin of this receptor is a woman between 50 and 59 years old with active or convalescent COVID-19. CDR3 nucleotides: TGTGCCAGCAGTCCCCTCCCGGCTAGCGGGAGGGCCTGGGAGCAGTTCTTC. The encoded protein is CASSPLPASGRAWEQFF.